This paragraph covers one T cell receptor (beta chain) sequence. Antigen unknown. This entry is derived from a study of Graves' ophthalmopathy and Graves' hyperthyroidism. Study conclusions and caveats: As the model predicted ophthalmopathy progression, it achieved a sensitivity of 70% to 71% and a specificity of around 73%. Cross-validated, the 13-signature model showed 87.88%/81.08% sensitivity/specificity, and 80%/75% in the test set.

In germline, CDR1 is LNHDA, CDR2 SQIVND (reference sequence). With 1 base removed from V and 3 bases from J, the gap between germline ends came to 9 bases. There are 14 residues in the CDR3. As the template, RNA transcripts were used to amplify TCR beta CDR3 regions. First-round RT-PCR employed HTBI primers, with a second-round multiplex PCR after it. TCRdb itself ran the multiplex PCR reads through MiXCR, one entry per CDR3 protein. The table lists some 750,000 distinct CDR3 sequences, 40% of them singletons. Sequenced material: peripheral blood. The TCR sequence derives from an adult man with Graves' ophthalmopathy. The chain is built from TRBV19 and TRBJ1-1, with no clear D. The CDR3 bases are TGTGCCAGTAGTATAGGATCCTGGGACACTGAAGCTTTCTTT. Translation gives CASSIGSWDTEAFF.